These T cell receptor beta chains were read from a single sample in a study of cytomegalovirus exposure and HLA in healthy donors. TCRdb keeps only in-frame clones here, not all; method: immunoSEQ multiplex PCR. Of about 120,000 clones detected, about 78% appear once; the ten largest clones hold 1.2%. Sequencing was carried out using PBMCs. The receptor source for this set is a female donor in good health and CMV-seronegative. CDR3s include the opening cysteine and the closing phenylalanine or tryptophan. A D gene is named only where the DNA matches it firmly. Only part of the rows carry a size: once, few, many, or a class if the clone is expanded.

clone_size: NA; j_call: TRBJ1-1; d_call: NA; v_call: TRBV7-9; cdr3_aa: CASSKQGGLNTEAFF; cdr3_nt: TGTGCCAGCAGCAAACAGGGAGGGCTTAACACTGAAGCTTTCTTT
clone_size: NA; j_call: TRBJ1-4; d_call: NA; v_call: TRBV6-9; cdr3_aa: CAAPLGLNEKLFF; cdr3_nt: TGTGCCGCCCCCCTGGGCCTTAATGAAAAACTGTTTTTT
clone_size: NA; j_call: TRBJ2-5; d_call: NA; v_call: TRBV18; cdr3_aa: CASSPLSAETQYF; cdr3_nt: TGTGCCAGCTCACCATTAAGCGCTGAGACCCAGTACTTC
clone_size: NA; j_call: TRBJ2-7; d_call: TRBD2; v_call: TRBV4-1; cdr3_aa: CASSQIRPSGPYEQYF; cdr3_nt: TGCGCCAGCAGCCAAATTCGACCTAGCGGGCCCTACGAGCAGTACTTC
clone_size: NA; j_call: TRBJ1-1; d_call: NA; v_call: TRBV18; cdr3_aa: CASSPINTEAFF; cdr3_nt: TGTGCCAGCTCACCTATTAACACTGAAGCTTTCTTT
clone_size: NA; j_call: TRBJ1-1; d_call: NA; v_call: TRBV29-1; cdr3_aa: CSVETRGRTEAFF; cdr3_nt: TGCAGCGTTGAAACCAGGGGAAGGACTGAAGCTTTCTTT
clone_size: NA; j_call: TRBJ2-7; d_call: NA; v_call: TRBV5-1; cdr3_aa: CASSSIFAGDEQYF; cdr3_nt: TGCGCCAGCAGCTCGATTTTTGCCGGGGACGAGCAGTACTTC
clone_size: NA; j_call: TRBJ1-5; d_call: NA; v_call: TRBV27; cdr3_aa: CASSRTWGPNQPQHF; cdr3_nt: TGTGCCAGCAGTAGGACATGGGGGCCTAATCAGCCCCAGCATTTT
clone_size: NA; j_call: TRBJ2-1; d_call: TRBD1; v_call: TRBV2; cdr3_aa: CASSDLQGAGAYNEQFF; cdr3_nt: TGTGCCAGCAGTGATCTCCAGGGGGCAGGGGCCTACAATGAGCAGTTCTTC
clone_size: NA; j_call: TRBJ2-3; d_call: TRBD2; v_call: TRBV6-4; cdr3_aa: CASSVVAGGPDTQYF; cdr3_nt: TGTGCCAGCAGTGTGGTAGCGGGGGGTCCAGATACGCAGTATTTT
clone_size: NA; j_call: TRBJ1-1; d_call: TRBD1; v_call: TRBV13; cdr3_aa: CASSLASGTGGAFF; cdr3_nt: TGTGCCAGCAGCTTAGCTTCCGGGACAGGGGGAGCTTTCTTT
clone_size: NA; j_call: TRBJ2-3; d_call: NA; v_call: TRBV5-6; cdr3_aa: CASRPRGWFEDTQYF; cdr3_nt: TGTGCCAGCAGACCTCGGGGGTGGTTTGAAGATACGCAGTATTTT
clone_size: NA; j_call: TRBJ1-2; d_call: TRBD1; v_call: TRBV11-3; cdr3_aa: CASSPRAGGPPVTF; cdr3_nt: TGTGCCAGCAGCCCACGGGCAGGGGGTCCCCCGGTTACCTTC
clone_size: NA; j_call: TRBJ2-1; d_call: TRBD2; v_call: TRBV27; cdr3_aa: CASSLYPIASGFYNEQFF; cdr3_nt: TGTGCCAGCAGTTTATATCCTATTGCTAGCGGGTTTTACAATGAGCAGTTCTTC
clone_size: NA; j_call: TRBJ1-2; d_call: TRBD1; v_call: TRBV2; cdr3_aa: CASSPDRGANYGYTF; cdr3_nt: TGTGCCAGCAGCCCCGACAGGGGAGCTAACTATGGCTACACCTTC
clone_size: few; j_call: TRBJ1-1; d_call: TRBD1; v_call: TRBV13; cdr3_aa: CASLIRTGIPEAFF; cdr3_nt: TGTGCCAGTCTTATCAGGACAGGGATCCCTGAAGCTTTCTTT
clone_size: NA; j_call: TRBJ2-7; d_call: TRBD2; v_call: TRBV30; cdr3_aa: CAWTGSGSTGYEQYF; cdr3_nt: TGTGCCTGGACGGGTAGCGGGAGCACGGGTTACGAGCAGTACTTC
clone_size: NA; j_call: TRBJ2-7; d_call: NA; v_call: TRBV4-2; cdr3_aa: CASSRDPMGAGDEQYF; cdr3_nt: TGTGCCAGCAGCCGGGATCCAATGGGGGCAGGAGACGAGCAGTACTTC
clone_size: once; j_call: TRBJ1-1; d_call: NA; v_call: TRBV5-1; cdr3_aa: CASSLMDMNTEAFF; cdr3_nt: TGCGCCAGCAGCTTGATGGACATGAACACTGAAGCTTTCTTT
clone_size: NA; j_call: TRBJ1-1; d_call: TRBD1; v_call: TRBV7-3; cdr3_aa: CASSRGLTTEAFF; cdr3_nt: TGTGCCAGCAGCAGGGGGCTGACCACTGAAGCTTTCTTT
clone_size: NA; j_call: TRBJ1-1; d_call: NA; v_call: TRBV27; cdr3_aa: CASRQGFADTEAFF; cdr3_nt: TGTGCCAGCAGGCAGGGATTTGCAGACACTGAAGCTTTCTTT
clone_size: NA; j_call: TRBJ2-7; d_call: NA; v_call: TRBV28; cdr3_aa: CASGRTDGEQYF; cdr3_nt: TGTGCCAGCGGCAGGACAGACGGCGAGCAGTACTTC
clone_size: NA; j_call: TRBJ1-5; d_call: NA; v_call: TRBV2; cdr3_aa: CASSLRGGYQPQHF; cdr3_nt: TGTGCCAGCAGCCTACGCGGAGGGTATCAGCCCCAGCATTTT
clone_size: once; j_call: TRBJ1-3; d_call: NA; v_call: TRBV4-2; cdr3_aa: CASSQDPRQAQRSGNTIYF; cdr3_nt: TGTGCCAGCAGCCAAGACCCAAGACAGGCTCAACGCTCTGGAAACACCATATATTTT
clone_size: few; j_call: TRBJ2-5; d_call: NA; v_call: TRBV7-9; cdr3_aa: CASSFGRGGGFQETQYF; cdr3_nt: TGTGCCAGCAGCTTTGGTCGAGGGGGGGGGTTCCAAGAGACCCAGTACTTC
clone_size: NA; j_call: TRBJ2-2; d_call: NA; v_call: TRBV4-1; cdr3_aa: CASSQGQSRSDAGELFF; cdr3_nt: TGCGCCAGCAGCCAAGGACAGAGCAGGTCGGATGCCGGGGAGCTGTTTTTT
clone_size: NA; j_call: TRBJ1-6; d_call: NA; v_call: TRBV6-1; cdr3_aa: CASSEQGTGNSPLHF; cdr3_nt: TGTGCCAGCAGTGAACAGGGGACGGGGAATTCACCCCTCCACTTT
clone_size: NA; j_call: TRBJ2-1; d_call: TRBD2; v_call: TRBV19; cdr3_aa: CASSITSGPYNEQFF; cdr3_nt: TGTGCCAGTAGTATAACTAGCGGACCTTACAATGAGCAGTTCTTC
clone_size: NA; j_call: TRBJ1-6; d_call: NA; v_call: TRBV28; cdr3_aa: CASSSPGYNSPLHF; cdr3_nt: TGTGCCAGCAGTTCCCCGGGATATAATTCACCCCTCCACTTT
clone_size: few; j_call: TRBJ1-2; d_call: TRBD1; v_call: TRBV29-1; cdr3_aa: CSVVGDRRGYTF; cdr3_nt: TGCAGCGTTGTTGGGGACAGGCGAGGCTACACCTTC
clone_size: few; j_call: TRBJ1-1; d_call: NA; v_call: TRBV6-5; cdr3_aa: CASRYTGSDTEAFF; cdr3_nt: TGTGCCAGCAGATACACCGGTTCGGACACTGAAGCTTTCTTT
clone_size: NA; j_call: TRBJ2-3; d_call: NA; v_call: TRBV30; cdr3_aa: CASEADTQYF; cdr3_nt: TGTGCCTCGGAGGCAGATACGCAGTATTTT
clone_size: NA; j_call: TRBJ2-5; d_call: TRBD2; v_call: TRBV5-1; cdr3_aa: CASSLFTSGQETQYF; cdr3_nt: TGCGCCAGCAGCTTGTTCACTAGCGGACAAGAGACCCAGTACTTC
clone_size: NA; j_call: TRBJ2-5; d_call: NA; v_call: TRBV7-6; cdr3_aa: CASSLGQPGETQYF; cdr3_nt: TGTGCCAGCAGCTTAGGGCAGCCGGGGGAGACCCAGTACTTC
clone_size: NA; j_call: TRBJ2-7; d_call: NA; v_call: TRBV6-5; cdr3_aa: CASCPRGGYEQYF; cdr3_nt: TGTGCCAGCTGTCCTAGGGGAGGCTACGAGCAGTACTTC
clone_size: NA; j_call: TRBJ2-7; d_call: TRBD2; v_call: TRBV5-5; cdr3_aa: CASSLGLAEAYEQYF; cdr3_nt: TGTGCCAGCAGCTTGGGACTAGCGGAGGCCTACGAGCAGTACTTC
clone_size: NA; j_call: TRBJ2-6; d_call: NA; v_call: TRBV7-6; cdr3_aa: CASSPQQVPGANVLTF; cdr3_nt: TGTGCCAGCAGCCCACAACAGGTGCCCGGGGCCAACGTCCTGACTTTC
clone_size: NA; j_call: TRBJ1-4; d_call: TRBD1; v_call: TRBV19; cdr3_aa: CASSPRVGGAGEKLFF; cdr3_nt: TGTGCCAGTAGTCCACGTGTAGGGGGCGCAGGTGAAAAACTGTTTTTT
clone_size: NA; j_call: TRBJ2-7; d_call: TRBD1; v_call: TRBV6-1; cdr3_aa: CASTIHSTGGNEQYF; cdr3_nt: TGTGCCAGTACAATACACTCGACAGGGGGAAACGAGCAGTACTTC
clone_size: NA; j_call: TRBJ1-3; d_call: NA; v_call: TRBV7-2; cdr3_aa: CASSLGARAKDTIYF; cdr3_nt: TGTGCCAGCAGCTTAGGGGCCAGGGCGAAAGACACCATATATTTT
clone_size: NA; j_call: TRBJ1-5; d_call: NA; v_call: TRBV23-1; cdr3_aa: CASSPSEQGGDQAQHF; cdr3_nt: TGCGCCAGCAGTCCTTCGGAACAGGGAGGGGACCAGGCCCAGCATTTT
clone_size: NA; j_call: TRBJ2-1; d_call: NA; v_call: TRBV6-5; cdr3_aa: CASSYGGGEYNEQFF; cdr3_nt: TGTGCCAGCAGTTATGGGGGGGGCGAGTACAATGAGCAGTTCTTC
clone_size: once; j_call: TRBJ2-3; d_call: TRBD1; v_call: TRBV4-1; cdr3_aa: CASSQPGQGRDTQYF; cdr3_nt: TGCGCCAGCAGCCAACCGGGACAGGGCCGGGATACGCAGTATTTT
clone_size: NA; j_call: TRBJ2-7; d_call: TRBD2; v_call: TRBV27; cdr3_aa: CASRGSGKSYEQYF; cdr3_nt: TGTGCCAGTCGGGGTAGCGGGAAATCCTACGAGCAGTACTTC
clone_size: NA; j_call: TRBJ1-2; d_call: NA; v_call: TRBV18; cdr3_aa: CASSPLDGSGYTF; cdr3_nt: TGTGCCAGCTCACCGTTAGACGGGAGTGGCTACACCTTC
clone_size: NA; j_call: TRBJ2-1; d_call: TRBD2; v_call: TRBV7-9; cdr3_aa: CSSSPISGGQFF; cdr3_nt: TGTTCCAGCAGCCCAATTAGCGGGGGCCAGTTCTTC